A single sample gave rise to the 13 T cell receptor beta chains below, sequenced in a study of T-cell memory formation after mild COVID-19. TCRdb passed the 5' RACE reads through MiXCR, listing each CDR3 protein once. Here the sample spans roughly 170,000 distinct CDR3 sequences, about 18% being singletons. Sequenced input: PBMCs or a T cell subset sorted from them (not recorded which). The origin of the receptors is a man aged 18 to 30 who had mild COVID-19 (a few samples of this study predate the infection). Cell type and time point are not known.

The V and J genes are TRBV25-1 and TRBJ2-1; 10 bases agree with TRBD2. CDR1 is MGHDK, CDR2 SYGVNS, per germline. The CDR3 is 15 residues long. V lost 1 base to trimming and J lost 9 bases; unmatched junction nucleotides: 6. In DNA form, the CDR3 reads TGTGCCAGCAGTGAATCCCAGCGGGGGGGCCCTGAGCAGTTCTTC. It specifies CASSESQRGGPEQFF.

There are many counts of this clonotype. V usage is TRBV5-1 and J usage is TRBJ2-2; D remains unclear. This CDR3 is built from 16 residues. V was clipped by 0 bases and J by 2 bases, with 11 bases between them. Per the germline V gene, CDR1 is SGHRS and CDR2 is YFSETQ. DNA for the CDR3: TGCGCCAGCAGCTTGGTCGCGAGCCCTAACACCGGGGAGCTGTTTTTT. As protein: CASSLVASPNTGELFF. The variable domain in full, completed from reference TRBV5-1 and TRBJ2-2, reads KAGVTQTPRYLIKTRGQQVTLSCSPISGHRSVSWYQQTPGQGLQFLFEYFSETQRNKGNFPGRFSGRQFSNSRSEMNVSTLELGDSALYLCASSLVASPNTGELFFGEGSRLTVL.

The table lists this clonotype with a few counts. V usage is TRBV7-9 and J usage is TRBJ1-1, with D unclear. This CDR3 spans 13 amino acids. The V gene's germline CDR1 is SEHNR and CDR2 FQNEAQ (reference sequence). V shed 4 bases and J shed 7 bases, with 13 bases lying between them. The CDR3 is CASSSSGRSEAFF. CDR3 coding DNA: TGTGCCAGCAGCTCCAGCGGACGGAGTGAAGCTTTCTTT.

This clonotype was detected a few times. The chain links TRBV20-1 to TRBJ2-3; possible D gene TRBD2, 6 bases. The CDR3 is 14 residues long. Trimming pared 0 bases from V and 3 bases from J, leaving 10 bases between. Germline CDR1 and CDR2: DFQATT and SNEGSKA (reference sequence). The CDR3 bases are TGCAGTGCTAGAGATCCCGGAGGGACAGATACGCAGTATTTT. Its translation: CSARDPGGTDTQYF.

This clonotype was detected ten times or more. The chain uses TRBV4-1 and TRBJ2-1, with a weak D call TRBD1 (5 bases). V was pared by 9 bases and J by 0 bases, with 18 bases between. The germline CDR1 and CDR2 sequences are MGHRA and YSYEKL. This CDR3 has 16 amino acids. The CDR3 here is CASSEVGASSYNEQFF. CDR3 in DNA: TGCGCCAGTTCTGAGGTTGGGGCAAGCTCCTACAATGAGCAGTTCTTC.

This clonotype was seen a few times. CDR3 region: CASSFNGENTEAFF. CDR3 DNA: TGTGCCAGCAGCTTCAACGGAGAGAACACTGAAGCTTTCTTT. V usage is TRBV7-6 and J usage is TRBJ1-1, with D unclear. Looked up from germline, CDR1 is SGHVS and CDR2 is FNYEAQ. The V end lost 3 bases, the J end lost 1 base, and 9 bases lay between the germline ends. The CDR3 sequence is 14 residues long.

This clonotype appeared a single time. The V and J genes are TRBV29-1 and TRBJ2-2, with D possibly being TRBD2 (5 bases). This CDR3 is 12 amino acids long. CDR1 is SQVTM, CDR2 ANQGSEA, per germline. Trimming left V 5 bases short and J 6 bases short, with 10 bases between. The CDR3 sequence: CSVFGGSGELFF. The CDR3 region has the DNA TGCAGCGTTTTTGGAGGCTCCGGGGAGCTGTTTTTT.

The chain joins TRBV9 to TRBJ1-1; D not resolved. The CDR3 spans 13 residues. Deletions cut 0 bases from V and 5 bases from J, with 8 bases between. CDR1 and CDR2 from the germline V gene are SGDLS and YYNGEE. DNA of the CDR3: TGTGCCAGCAGCGTAGATTTCCGGACTGAAGCTTTCTTT. Translation gives CASSVDFRTEAFF.

This chain links TRBV3-1 with TRBJ1-5; possibly TRBD1 for D (5 bases). Trimming left V 0 bases short and J 5 bases short, with 11 bases between. The CDR3 spans 15 residues. Germline-derived CDR1 and CDR2 are LGHDT and YNNKEL (reference sequence). The CDR3 DNA sequence: TGTGCCAGCAGCCAAGAAGGGAGGGGAGATCAGCCCCAGCATTTT. Translating gives CASSQEGRGDQPQHF.

CDR3 protein: CSARNRGLAEAFF. The CDR3 DNA sequence: TGCAGTGCTAGAAACAGGGGGCTGGCTGAAGCTTTCTTT. The chain carries TRBV20-1 and TRBJ1-1; TRBD1 agrees at 9 bases. V gave up 2 bases and J gave up 6 bases; unmatched junction bases: 4. Germline V gives CDR1 DFQATT, CDR2 SNEGSKA (reference sequence). The CDR3 spans 13 residues.

This clonotype appeared a few times. The chain recombines TRBV15 with TRBJ2-5, with D maybe TRBD1 (5 bases). CDR1 and CDR2 from the germline V gene are LNHNV and YYDKDF (reference sequence). V lost 7 bases and J lost 1, with 10 bases in between. This CDR3 comprises 13 residues. The CDR3 reads CATTQQVQETQYF. The CDR3 bases are TGTGCCACCACACAACAGGTCCAAGAGACCCAGTACTTC.

The chain links TRBV2 to TRBJ2-3; a possible D gene is TRBD2 (6 bases). The CDR3 has 17 amino acids. Germline V CDR1 and CDR2: SNHLY, FYNNEI. V lost 3 bases and J 0 bases, leaving 16 bases between the germline ends. The CDR3: CASSEDLIAASTDTQYF. For the CDR3, the DNA is TGTGCCAGCAGTGAGGACCTAATAGCGGCTAGCACAGATACGCAGTATTTT.

The V gene is TRBV12-3 or TRBV12-4, the J gene TRBJ2-5, with D perhaps matching TRBD1 (6 bases). The CDR3 covers 16 residues. Trimming removed 1 base at V and 7 bases at J, with 19 bases between. The CDR3 sequence: CASSLGWTAAIGTQYF. DNA of the CDR3: TGTGCCAGCAGTTTAGGCTGGACAGCCGCTATCGGGACCCAGTACTTC.